The source of this T cell receptor (beta chain) is a study of T cells after yellow fever vaccination. The wider study: SMART-Seq v4 Ultra Low Input prepared the low-cell-number fractions. Study-level results: Re-detected after boosting: most primary clones, 96% of CD4 and 88% of CD8. Although the secondary response was weaker, it peaked faster, at day 5 versus 15.

With regard to this clonotype: Its antigen is not identified.

UMIs and a universal primer site were added when TCR cDNA was made by 5'RACE template switching. TCRdb processed the 5' RACE reads anew with MiXCR; each CDR3 protein has one entry. This repertoire shows roughly 350,000 distinct CDR3 sequences, about 4% found once; its top ten account for approximately 23%. CDR3 size: 12 residues. Trimming at V came to 4 bases and at J to 8 bases, leaving 3 bases not matched to a gene. Germline CDR1 SNHLY, CDR2 FYNNEI. This TCR was sampled from a man aged 18 to 29 who received the YFV17D yellow fever vaccine. Sequencing used PBMCs, obtained 5 days after the yellow fever booster vaccination. This rearrangement joins TRBV2 to TRBJ1-1; 8 nucleotides align to TRBD1. The CDR3 spells CASSGSGGEAFF. CDR3 sequence (DNA): TGTGCCAGCAGTGGTTCAGGGGGCGAAGCTTTCTTT.